One sample yielded the 19 T cell receptor beta chains listed below, sequenced in a study of identical twins. TCRdb called the 5' RACE reads again in MiXCR, with one record for every CDR3 protein. The sample lists 540,000 or so distinct CDR3 sequences; 20% to 25% were seen once. This sample was also put to use in a study of yellow fever vaccine responses in identical twins.

Material: CD4+ T cells sorted from blood. The receptor source for this set is a woman aged 18-29 years in good health.

This chain uses TRBV18 with TRBJ2-1, with 7 bases lining up with TRBD2. Per germline, CDR1 KGHSH and CDR2 LQKENI. CDR3 length: 16 amino acids. With V trimmed by 1 base and J by 4 bases, 7 bases remained unmatched. CDR3 in amino acids: CASSPLTSASYNEQFF. In nucleotides, the CDR3 is TGTGCCAGCTCACCACTTACTAGCGCGAGTTACAATGAGCAGTTCTTC.

This clonotype was recorded at least ten times. V is TRBV12-3 or TRBV12-4 and J is TRBJ2-1; 12 bases fit TRBD1. J was trimmed by 0 bases and V by 7 bases; bases with no gene match: 4. This CDR3 region has 16 residues. CDR3 region: CASTGTGGFSYNEQFF. As DNA, the CDR3 is TGTGCCAGCACAGGGACAGGGGGCTTCTCCTACAATGAGCAGTTCTTC.

V usage is TRBV20-1 and J usage is TRBJ2-3; D is perhaps TRBD2 (5 bases). Trimming left V 0 bases short and J 0 bases short, with 13 bases between. The CDR3 is made up of 16 amino acids. The germline CDR1 and CDR2 sequences are DFQATT and SNEGSKA (reference sequence). CDR3 bases: TGCAGTGCTAGAGATCCTAGCTTGGGAAGCACAGATACGCAGTATTTT. It encodes CSARDPSLGSTDTQYF.

This clonotype came up a few times. This sequence joins TRBV19 and TRBJ2-1; 9 bases are a match to TRBD2. The CDR3 loop spans 15 amino acids. V lost 1 base, J lost 7 bases, and 5 bases stayed unmatched. Germline assignment: CDR1 LNHDA and CDR2 SQIVND (reference sequence). The CDR3 nucleotides are TGTGCCAGTAGTATAGGCGGGAGGGTGGGGAATGAGCAGTTCTTC. Translated, it gives CASSIGGRVGNEQFF.

The table lists this clonotype with many counts. V is TRBV7-2 and J is TRBJ2-1; possibly TRBD2 for D (6 bases). Germline values: CDR1 SGHTA, CDR2 FQGNSA. Between the trimmed V and J ends, which lost 1 base and 6 bases, there was a span of 10 bases. CDR3 length: 14 residues. The CDR3 nucleotides are TGTGCCAGCAGCTTAGGTTTGGGGGGCAATGAGCAGTTCTTC. Translated, it gives CASSLGLGGNEQFF.

The CDR3, as DNA: TGTGCCATCTGTGGTACTGAAGCTTTCTTT. Its translation: CAICGTEAFF. This chain uses TRBV27 with TRBJ1-1; unclear D gene. The germline gives CDR1 MNHEY, CDR2 SMNVEV (reference sequence). This CDR3 comprises 10 residues. Trimming removed 10 bases at V and 5 bases at J, with 8 bases between.

This clonotype was seen many times. The J gene is TRBJ2-5, the V gene TRBV7-2; possible D gene TRBD1, 6 bases. This CDR3 contains 12 residues. Trimming took off 6 bases at V and 5 bases at J, with 10 bases between the two ends. Germline CDR1 SGHTA, CDR2 FQGNSA. The CDR3 reads CASRKTGETQYF. The CDR3 DNA follows: TGTGCCAGCAGAAAAACAGGGGAGACCCAGTACTTC.

The V call is TRBV15, the J call TRBJ2-1; no definite D call. The germline gives CDR1 LNHNV, CDR2 YYDKDF (reference sequence). V was trimmed by 1 base and J by 2 bases, leaving 12 bases between them. CDR3 length equals 16 residues. The CDR3 is CATSRAVGLAYNEQFF. CDR3 bases: TGTGCCACCAGCAGAGCGGTGGGTCTAGCCTACAATGAGCAGTTCTTC.

The table lists this clonotype with a few counts. The genes are TRBV28 and TRBJ1-6, with D uncertain. Trimming took off 5 bases at V and 7 bases at J, with 21 bases between the two ends. Looked up from germline, CDR1 is MDHEN and CDR2 is SYDVKM. The CDR3 is 17 amino acids. The CDR3 sequence: CASSRPELYYRNSPLHF. DNA of the CDR3: TGTGCCAGCAGTCGCCCCGAATTATATTACCGGAATTCACCCCTCCACTTT.

The chain is built from TRBV5-1 and TRBJ1-1; 10 bases align to TRBD1. CDR1 SGHRS and CDR2 YFSETQ come from the germline V gene. With 5 bases clipped from V and 1 base from J, the junction kept 8 bases outside the gene matches. CDR3 size: 16 residues. CDR3 sequence: CASSQRQGAKNTEAFF. The CDR3 coding sequence is TGCGCCAGCAGTCAACGACAGGGGGCCAAGAACACTGAAGCTTTCTTT.

The genes are TRBV5-1 and TRBJ2-7; 7 bases are shared with TRBD1. J lost 6 bases, V lost 0 bases, and 6 bases had no gene match. Germline lookup yields CDR1 SGHRS and CDR2 YFSETQ. The CDR3 spans 14 residues. This chain's CDR3 is CASSLAVGGSEQYF. DNA of the CDR3: TGCGCCAGCAGCTTGGCCGTAGGGGGCAGCGAGCAGTACTTC.

This clonotype was seen a few times. The chain is built from TRBV6-5 and TRBJ2-7; D gene unclear. V was pared by 0 bases and J by 6 bases, with 15 bases between. CDR1 is MNHEY, CDR2 SVGAGI, per germline. The CDR3 covers 15 residues. CDR3 residues: CASSYSTPPSGEQYF. CDR3 DNA: TGTGCCAGCAGTTACTCGACTCCCCCCTCGGGCGAGCAGTACTTC.

This rearrangement joins TRBV12-3 or TRBV12-4 to TRBJ2-5; D unclear. This CDR3 contains 12 residues. Trimming removed 7 bases from V and 4 bases from J, with 10 bases in between. The CDR3 reads CASTRYGETQYF. CDR3 nucleotides: TGTGCCAGCACCCGCTACGGAGAGACCCAGTACTTC.

The chain employs TRBV2 and TRBJ2-1; D is uncertain. V shed 3 bases and J shed 6 bases, with 6 bases lying between them. This CDR3 spans 12 amino acids. Per the germline V gene, CDR1 is SNHLY and CDR2 is FYNNEI. The CDR3 DNA is TGTGCCAGCAGTGAGTCGGGCAATGAGCAGTTCTTC. Residues: CASSESGNEQFF.

The sample holds a few counts of this clonotype. J is TRBJ2-7 and V is TRBV29-1; maybe TRBD2 (5 bases). V lost 2 bases and J lost 0, with 14 bases in between. Germline V CDR1 and CDR2: SQVTM, ANQGSEA. The length of the CDR3 is 15 residues. CDR3 sequence (DNA): TGCAGCGTTGAAATCGTGTCGGGAAGCTCCTACGAGCAGTACTTC. Translation: CSVEIVSGSSYEQYF.

This clonotype was picked up a small number of times. The gene calls are TRBV5-1 and TRBJ2-7; 11 bases align to TRBD2. This CDR3 comprises 15 residues. V gave up 2 bases and J gave up 4 bases; unmatched junction bases: 5. Germline V gene lookup returns CDR1 SGHRS and CDR2 YFSETQ. CDR3 DNA sequence: TGCGCCAGCAGCTTACCTCTAGCGGGAGGATACGAGCAGTACTTC. It is translated as CASSLPLAGGYEQYF.

The V call is TRBV5-5, the J call TRBJ2-3; D remains unclear. Germline CDR1 and CDR2: SGHKS and YYEKEE (reference sequence). V gave up 6 bases and J gave up 4 bases, with 9 bases separating them. This CDR3 has 12 amino acids. CDR3 in DNA: TGTGCCAGCAAAGTCGTGCCAGATACGCAGTATTTT. Translated: CASKVVPDTQYF. Variable domain in full (rest from reference TRBV5-5 and TRBJ2-3): DAGVTQSPTHLIKTRGQQVTLRCSPISGHKSVSWYQQVLGQGPQFIFQYYEKEERGRGNFPDRFSARQFPNYSSELNVNALLLGDSALYLCASKVVPDTQYFGPGTRLTVL.

The chain joins TRBV20-1 to TRBJ2-5; 8 bases line up with TRBD2. The CDR3 is 16 residues long. Germline lookup yields CDR1 DFQATT and CDR2 SNEGSKA (reference sequence). With 4 bases clipped from V and 10 bases from J, the junction kept 20 bases outside the gene matches. CDR3 protein: CSAKGASGGLGSGQYF. CDR3 nucleotide sequence: TGCAGTGCTAAAGGGGCAAGCGGGGGCCTCGGGTCGGGCCAGTACTTC.

There are many counts of this clonotype. The chain is built from TRBV12-3 or TRBV12-4 and TRBJ2-4; 7 positions agree with TRBD1. V shed 6 bases and J 10 bases; nucleotides not matched to a gene: 9. This CDR3 comprises 13 residues. The CDR3 DNA reads TGTGCCAGCAGAGTCAGGGGGATAGAGATTCAGTACTTC. It yields the protein CASRVRGIEIQYF.